This paragraph reports one T cell receptor beta chain. The CDR3 length is 15 residues. V lost 3 bases to trimming and J lost 8 bases; unmatched junction nucleotides: 8. Germline V gene data show CDR1 as SGDLS and CDR2 as YYNGEE. Each CDR3 protein is one row after TCRdb ran MiXCR on the 5' RACE reads. The table shows hundreds of thousands of distinct CDR3 sequences, with about 20% occurring only once. The sample belongs to a study of T-cell memory formation after mild COVID-19. Sample: PBMCs or a T cell subset sorted from them (not recorded which). The source of this sequence is an adult woman who had mild COVID-19 (a few samples of this study predate the infection). Cell type and time point are not known. J is TRBJ2-1 and V is TRBV9, with 10 bases fitting TRBD1. CDR3 sequence reads: CASSAGGGTGDEQFF. CDR3 bases: TGTGCCAGCAGCGCCGGAGGCGGGACAGGGGATGAGCAGTTCTTC.